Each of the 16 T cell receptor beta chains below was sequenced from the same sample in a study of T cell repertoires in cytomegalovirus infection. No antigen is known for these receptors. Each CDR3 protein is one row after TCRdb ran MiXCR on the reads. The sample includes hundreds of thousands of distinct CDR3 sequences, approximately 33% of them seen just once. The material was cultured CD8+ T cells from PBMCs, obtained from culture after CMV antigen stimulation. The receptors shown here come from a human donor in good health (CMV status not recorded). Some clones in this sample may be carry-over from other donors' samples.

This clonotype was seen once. The CDR3 coding sequence is TGTGCCAGCTCTGGGGCTAGGCCGGGGGATGAGCAGTTCTTC. This translates into CASSGARPGDEQFF. The V call is TRBV27, the J call TRBJ2-1, with D maybe TRBD2 (6 bases). V was shortened by 8 bases and J by 8 bases, with 19 bases between the two germline ends. Germline CDR1 is MNHEY and CDR2 is SMNVEV (reference sequence). CDR3 length: 14 residues.

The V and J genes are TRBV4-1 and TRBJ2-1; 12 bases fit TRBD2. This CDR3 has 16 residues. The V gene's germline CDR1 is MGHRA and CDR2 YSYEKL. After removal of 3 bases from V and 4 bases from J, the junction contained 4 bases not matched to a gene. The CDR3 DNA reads TGCGCCAGCAGCCACTTACTAGCGGGGGGATACAATGAGCAGTTCTTC. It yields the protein CASSHLLAGGYNEQFF.

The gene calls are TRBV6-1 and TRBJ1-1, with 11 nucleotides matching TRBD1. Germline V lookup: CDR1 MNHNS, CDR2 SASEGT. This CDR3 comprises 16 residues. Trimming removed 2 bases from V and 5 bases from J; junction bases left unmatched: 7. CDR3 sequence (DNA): TGTGCCAGCAGTGAACTCGGACAGGGGGCTTGGACTGAAGCTTTCTTT. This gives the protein CASSELGQGAWTEAFF.

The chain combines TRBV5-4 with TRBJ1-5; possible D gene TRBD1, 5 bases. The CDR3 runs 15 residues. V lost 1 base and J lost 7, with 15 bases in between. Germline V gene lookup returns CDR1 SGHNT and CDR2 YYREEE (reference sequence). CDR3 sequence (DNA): TGTGCCAGCAGCTTGACCCCACAGGTCGGGCAGCCCCAGCATTTT. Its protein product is CASSLTPQVGQPQHF.

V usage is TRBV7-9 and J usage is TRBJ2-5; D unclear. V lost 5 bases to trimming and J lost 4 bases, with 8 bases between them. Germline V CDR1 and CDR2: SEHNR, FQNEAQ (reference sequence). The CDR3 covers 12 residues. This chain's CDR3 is CASSPWSETQYF. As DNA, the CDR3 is TGTGCCAGCAGCCCCTGGTCAGAGACCCAGTACTTC.

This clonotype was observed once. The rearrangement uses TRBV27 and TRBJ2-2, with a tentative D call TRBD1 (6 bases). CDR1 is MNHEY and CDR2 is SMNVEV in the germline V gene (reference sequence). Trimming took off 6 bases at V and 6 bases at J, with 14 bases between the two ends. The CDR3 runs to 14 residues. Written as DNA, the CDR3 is TGTGCCAGCAGGTTAGTAGGGGGTCCCGGGGAGCTGTTTTTT. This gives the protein CASRLVGGPGELFF.

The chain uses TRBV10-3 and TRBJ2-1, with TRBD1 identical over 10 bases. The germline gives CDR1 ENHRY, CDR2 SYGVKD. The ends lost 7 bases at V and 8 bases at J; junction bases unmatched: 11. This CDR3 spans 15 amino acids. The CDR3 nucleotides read TGTGCCATCACCGGGGGGACAGGGGTGTCCGATGAGCAGTTCTTC. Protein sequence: CAITGGTGVSDEQFF.

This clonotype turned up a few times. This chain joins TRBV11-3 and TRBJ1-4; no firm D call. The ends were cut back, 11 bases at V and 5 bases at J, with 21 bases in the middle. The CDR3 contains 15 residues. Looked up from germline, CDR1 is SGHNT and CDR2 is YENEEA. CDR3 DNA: TGTGCCTTCCCTCGTCAGGTCCGGTGGAATGAAAAACTGTTTTTT. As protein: CAFPRQVRWNEKLFF.

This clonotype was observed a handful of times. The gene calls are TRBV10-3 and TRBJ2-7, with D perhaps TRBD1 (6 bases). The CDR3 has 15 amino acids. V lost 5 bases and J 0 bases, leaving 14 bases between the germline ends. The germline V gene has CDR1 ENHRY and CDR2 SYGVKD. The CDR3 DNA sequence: TGTGCCATCAGTACCGGGACAAAAAACTCCTACGAGCAGTACGTC. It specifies CAISTGTKNSYEQYV.

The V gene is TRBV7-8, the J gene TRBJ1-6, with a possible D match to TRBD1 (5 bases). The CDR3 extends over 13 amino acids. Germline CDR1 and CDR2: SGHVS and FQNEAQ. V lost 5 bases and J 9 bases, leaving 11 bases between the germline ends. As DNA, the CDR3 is TGTGCCAGCAGCCCCGGGGGGGGTTCACCCCTCCACTTT. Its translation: CASSPGGGSPLHF.

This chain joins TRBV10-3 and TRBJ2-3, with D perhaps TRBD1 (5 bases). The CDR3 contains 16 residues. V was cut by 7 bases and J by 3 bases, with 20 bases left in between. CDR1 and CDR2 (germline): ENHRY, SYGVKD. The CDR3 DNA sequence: TGTGCCATCAACTCCCCGGCAGGGTTAAGGACAGATACGCAGTATTTT. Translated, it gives CAINSPAGLRTDTQYF.

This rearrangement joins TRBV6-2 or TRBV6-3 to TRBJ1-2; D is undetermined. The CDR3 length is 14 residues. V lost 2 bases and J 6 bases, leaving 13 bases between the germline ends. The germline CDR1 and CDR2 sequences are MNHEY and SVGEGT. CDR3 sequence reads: CASSYKRGGHGYTF. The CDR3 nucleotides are TGTGCCAGCAGTTACAAGCGGGGAGGTCATGGCTACACCTTC.

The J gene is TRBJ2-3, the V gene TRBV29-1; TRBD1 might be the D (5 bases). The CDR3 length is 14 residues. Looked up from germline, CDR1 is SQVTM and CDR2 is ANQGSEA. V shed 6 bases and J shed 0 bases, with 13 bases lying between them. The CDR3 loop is CSVPGHESTDTQYF. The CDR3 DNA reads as TGCAGCGTCCCCGGACACGAAAGCACAGATACGCAGTATTTT.

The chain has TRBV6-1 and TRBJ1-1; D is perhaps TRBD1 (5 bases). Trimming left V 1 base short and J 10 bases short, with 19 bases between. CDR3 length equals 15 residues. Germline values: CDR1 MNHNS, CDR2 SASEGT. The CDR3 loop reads CASSEVGMRGHGAFF. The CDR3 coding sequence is TGTGCCAGCAGTGAAGTTGGTATGAGAGGACATGGAGCTTTCTTT.

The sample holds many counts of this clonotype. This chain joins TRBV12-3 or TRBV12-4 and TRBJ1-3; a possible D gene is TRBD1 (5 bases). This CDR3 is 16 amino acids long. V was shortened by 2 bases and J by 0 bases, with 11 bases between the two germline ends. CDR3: CASSLNRISSGNTIYF. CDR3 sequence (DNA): TGTGCCAGCAGTTTAAACAGGATTAGCTCTGGAAACACCATATATTTT.

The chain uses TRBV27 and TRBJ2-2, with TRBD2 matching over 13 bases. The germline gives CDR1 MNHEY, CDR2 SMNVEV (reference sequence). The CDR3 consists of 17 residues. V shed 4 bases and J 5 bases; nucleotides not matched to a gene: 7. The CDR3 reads CASSSGLAGAITGELFF. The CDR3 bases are TGTGCCAGCAGTTCCGGACTAGCGGGGGCGATAACCGGGGAGCTGTTTTTT.